The clone carrying this TCR beta chain was detected many times. The data stem from a study of kidney transplant recipient with SARS-CoV-2 infection. CDR1 is SGHRS, CDR2 YFSETQ, per germline. V gave up 4 bases and J gave up 4 bases; unmatched junction bases: 6. The CDR3 sequence is 15 residues long. TCRdb re-called the reads through MiXCR, storing one row per CDR3 protein. In the table there are 200,000 to 300,000 distinct CDR3 sequences, 25% to 30% of which are singletons. The gene calls are TRBV5-1 and TRBJ2-2; 8 bases map to TRBD2. The clonotype was recovered from a male patient younger than 45 who had COVID-19 and was a kidney transplant recipient. Some T cells could come from the graft donor. Here the sequenced sample was a blood sample, taken at baseline and on approximately day 120 from a kidney transplant recipient. CDR3 DNA: TGCGCCAGCAGCCGCCTAGCGGGTTTCACCGGGGAGCTGTTTTTT. Its protein is CASSRLAGFTGELFF.